The entry below describes one TCR beta chain. Its target is not known. The record originates from a study of vaccination effects on CD4 cells after COVID-19. Study as a whole: Vaccination followed sampling of two convalescent patients by 16 days and one week respectively.

TCRdb keeps only in-frame clones here, not all; method: immunoSEQ multiplex PCR. The table records around 53,000 clones, more than 75% of them present only once. CDR1 is SGHVS, CDR2 FQNEAQ, per germline. CDR3 length: 15 residues. The V and J ends lost 3 bases and 2 bases respectively, with 11 bases between them. Expansion with viral peptide pools was applied to antigen-specific CD4+ T cells by the ViraFEST assay prior to sequencing. Subsequent to less than twelve days of culture, CD4+ T cells were isolated. A PCR test confirmed that the person had SARS-CoV-2 infection between March and December 2020. Researchers swapped half the medium for IL-2 medium on both days 3 and 7.

Specimen: CD4+ T cells from PBMCs cultured with HIV peptides, collected before COVID-19 vaccination. Subset denoted: HIV-1 Nef peptide pool negative control/reference culture. The rearrangement uses TRBV7-8 and TRBJ1-5; D is unclear. The receptor was isolated from a human donor who had a prior SARS-CoV-2 infection. CDR3 region: CASSFSGQGNQPQHF. The CDR3 region has the DNA TGTGCCAGCAGCTTCTCAGGCCAGGGCAATCAGCCCCAGCATTTT.